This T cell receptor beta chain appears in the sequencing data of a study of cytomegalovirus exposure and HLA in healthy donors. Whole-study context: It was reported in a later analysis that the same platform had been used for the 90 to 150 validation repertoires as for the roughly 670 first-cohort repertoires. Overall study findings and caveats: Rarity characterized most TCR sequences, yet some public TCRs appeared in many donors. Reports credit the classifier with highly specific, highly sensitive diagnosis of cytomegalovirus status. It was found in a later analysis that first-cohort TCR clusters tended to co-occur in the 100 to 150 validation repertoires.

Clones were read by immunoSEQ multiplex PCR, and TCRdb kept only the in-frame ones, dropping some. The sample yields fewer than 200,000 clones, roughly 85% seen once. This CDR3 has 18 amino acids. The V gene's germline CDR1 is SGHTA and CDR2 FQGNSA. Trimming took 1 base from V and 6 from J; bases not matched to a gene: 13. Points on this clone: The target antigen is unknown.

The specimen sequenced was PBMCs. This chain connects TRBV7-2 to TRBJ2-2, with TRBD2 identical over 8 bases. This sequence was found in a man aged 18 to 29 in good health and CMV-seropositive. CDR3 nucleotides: TGTGCCAGCAGCTTAGGGTCCGGGGGGGCGGGTCAGGCCGGGGAGCTGTTTTTT. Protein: CASSLGSGGAGQAGELFF.